A single sample is the source of the 21 T cell receptor beta chains below, sequenced in a study of blood T cell repertoires in COVID-19 (dated by TCRdb to about 2020). The protocol used for the library was the immunoSEQ multiplex PCR assay. TCRdb took over this immuneACCESS table, retaining in-frame rearrangements with V and J assigned. Such tables are incomplete; in checked studies, under half of the missing clones stem from an unresolved V gene, and the remainder is unexplained. Counted in this sample were about 330,000 clones; 92% of them appeared once. The ten largest account for around a sixth of the sample. The sample taken for sequencing was PBMCs or T cells enriched from blood (not recorded which). These receptors came from a woman younger than 45 who had recovered from COVID-19.

The V and J genes are TRBV28 and TRBJ1-2; a possible D gene is TRBD1 (5 bases). The CDR3 sequence is 14 residues long. Trimming removed 6 bases from V and 5 bases from J, with 16 bases in between. Germline assignment: CDR1 MDHEN and CDR2 SYDVKM. The CDR3 here is CASRRTGTSYGYTF. For the CDR3, the DNA is TGTGCCAGCAGAAGAACCGGGACTTCATATGGCTACACCTTC.

The gene calls are TRBV19 and TRBJ2-1, with D perhaps matching TRBD2 (6 bases). V was clipped by 7 bases and J by 4 bases, with 17 bases between them. Germline CDR1 LNHDA, CDR2 SQIVND (reference sequence). The length of the CDR3 is 15 residues. CDR3 protein: CASTIWGGEYNEQFF. The CDR3 nucleotides are TGTGCCAGTACCATTTGGGGCGGGGAATACAATGAGCAGTTCTTC.

This chain uses TRBV3-1 (or the pseudogene TRBV3-2) with TRBJ2-6; D gene uncertain. CDR1 is LGHDT, CDR2 YNNKEL, per germline (reference sequence). There are 15 residues in the CDR3. With 0 bases removed from V and 4 bases from J, the gap between germline ends came to 7 bases. The CDR3 nucleotides read TGTGCCAGCAGCCAAGAGTATTCGGGGGCCAACGTCCTGACTTTC. Its translation is CASSQEYSGANVLTF.

The chain employs TRBV9 and TRBJ2-1; maybe TRBD2 (5 bases). V gave up 4 bases and J gave up 1 base, with 18 bases separating them. The CDR3 is made up of 17 amino acids. Germline CDR1 SGDLS, CDR2 YYNGEE. CDR3 nucleotides: TGTGCCAGCAGCTCCTCGGGGATCTTTGGGTCCTACAATGAGCAGTTCTTC. Its translation: CASSSSGIFGSYNEQFF.

The chain joins TRBV4-1 to TRBJ2-6; D gene ambiguous. This CDR3 has 16 residues. Per the germline V gene, CDR1 is MGHRA and CDR2 is YSYEKL. Trimming took off 7 bases at V and 0 bases at J, with 13 bases between the two ends. CDR3 residues: CASTHLGPSGANVLTF. Written as DNA, the CDR3 is TGCGCCAGCACTCACCTGGGCCCCTCTGGGGCCAACGTCCTGACTTTC.

This rearrangement joins TRBV7-9 to TRBJ1-2; D might be TRBD1 (5 bases). The germline CDR1 and CDR2 sequences are SEHNR and FQNEAQ (reference sequence). V lost 5 bases and J lost 2, with 15 bases in between. The CDR3 loop spans 15 amino acids. The CDR3 DNA reads as TGTGCCAGCAGCCCACCGGGACTTATCAACTATGGCTACACCTTC. Translating it yields CASSPPGLINYGYTF.

V gene TRBV14 combines with J gene TRBJ2-1, with D possibly TRBD2 on 6 matching bases. V lost 6 bases and J lost 3, with 15 bases in between. Per the germline V gene, CDR1 is SGHDN and CDR2 is FVKESK. The CDR3 loop spans 15 amino acids. Here the CDR3 reads CASSQQRRDYNEQFF. The DNA for the CDR3 is TGTGCCAGCAGTCAGCAACGGCGGGACTACAATGAGCAGTTCTTC.

This chain joins TRBV7-3 and TRBJ2-1; a weak D match, TRBD1 (6 bases). Germline CDR1 is SGHTA and CDR2 is FQGTGA. CDR3 length: 13 amino acids. Trimming took 4 bases from V and 4 from J, leaving 8 bases between them. The CDR3 DNA is TGTGCCAGCAGCTCCGGACAGTACAATGAGCAGTTCTTC. As protein: CASSSGQYNEQFF.

The genes are TRBV4-1 and TRBJ2-7; TRBD2 is a possible D gene (5 bases). This CDR3 has 17 residues. V was shortened by 1 base and J by 5 bases, with 21 bases between the two germline ends. CDR1 is MGHRA and CDR2 is YSYEKL in the germline V gene. CDR3 sequence reads: CASSQVALGPGRDEQYF. In DNA form, the CDR3 reads TGCGCCAGCAGCCAAGTAGCGCTAGGACCCGGTCGAGACGAGCAGTACTTC.

The chain has TRBV27 and TRBJ1-6, with 8 bases identical to TRBD1. The CDR3 extends over 16 amino acids. With V trimmed by 3 bases and J by 13 bases, 14 bases remained unmatched. Germline V gene lookup returns CDR1 MNHEY and CDR2 SMNVEV (reference sequence). CDR3 region: CASSFRGQELGWPLHF. The CDR3 bases are TGTGCCAGCAGTTTTAGGGGACAGGAGTTAGGATGGCCCCTCCACTTT.

The chain couples TRBV28 to TRBJ2-5; 12 bases are shared with TRBD2. CDR3 size: 20 residues. Germline CDR1 is MDHEN and CDR2 is SYDVKM. Germline trimming cut 5 bases from V and 4 bases from J; bases unmatched to any gene: 20. This chain's CDR3 is CASSLPTSGSTRTPIETQYF. The DNA of the CDR3 is TGTGCCAGCAGTCTACCGACTAGCGGGAGCACAAGAACTCCTATAGAGACCCAGTACTTC.

The chain's CDR3 is CASSSPPACLIPQHF. The CDR3 DNA sequence: TGCGCCAGCAGTTCCCCCCCTGCGTGTTTGATTCCCCAGCATTTT. This rearrangement joins TRBV5-1 to TRBJ1-5; D is ambiguous. Trimming took 5 bases from V and 10 from J, leaving 22 bases between them. The CDR3 length is 15 residues. Germline CDR1 reads SGHRS; CDR2 reads YFSETQ.

The chain combines TRBV7-2 with TRBJ2-7, with 7 bases identical to TRBD2. V shed 5 bases and J 4 bases; nucleotides not matched to a gene: 8. This CDR3 is built from 14 residues. CDR1 and CDR2 (germline): SGHTA, FQGNSA. DNA of the CDR3: TGTGCCAGCAGCACCTATCTAGCGGCGTACGAGCAGTACTTC. It translates to CASSTYLAAYEQYF. Full variable domain (rest looked up from reference TRBV7-2 and TRBJ2-7): GAGVSQSPSNKVTEKGKDVELRCDPISGHTALYWYRQSLGQGLEFLIYFQGNSAPDKSGLPSDRFSAERTGGSVSTLTIQRTQQEDSAVYLCASSTYLAAYEQYFGPGTRLTVT.

The rearrangement links TRBV6-5 to TRBJ2-5; D is undetermined. Trimming removed 5 bases from V and 4 bases from J, with 5 bases in between. The CDR3 spans 11 residues. Germline V gene lookup returns CDR1 MNHEY and CDR2 SVGAGI. CDR3 sequence (DNA): TGTGCCAGCAGTAACAGAGAGACCCAGTACTTC. Translation: CASSNRETQYF.

J is TRBJ2-1 and V is TRBV29-1, with a possible D match to TRBD1 (6 bases). The CDR3 totals 13 residues. Per germline, CDR1 SQVTM and CDR2 ANQGSEA. CDR3 protein: CNARQAAYNEQFF. The CDR3, as DNA: TGCAACGCTAGACAGGCCGCCTACAATGAGCAGTTCTTC.

J is TRBJ2-7 and V is TRBV28; 9 bases agree with TRBD1. The trim removed 3 bases at V and 3 bases at J, leaving 9 bases unmatched. From germline, CDR1 is MDHEN and CDR2 SYDVKM. The length of the CDR3 is 16 residues. The CDR3 reads CASSFKGTGRFYEQYF. The CDR3 DNA reads TGTGCCAGCAGTTTCAAAGGGACAGGGAGATTCTACGAGCAGTACTTC.

The table lists this clone with a count of one. The chain carries TRBV28 and TRBJ1-6; 10 bases are a match to TRBD1. The CDR3 is 15 amino acids. Trimming removed 5 bases from V and 7 bases from J; junction bases left unmatched: 5. From germline, CDR1 is MDHEN and CDR2 SYDVKM. CDR3 DNA: TGTGCCAGCAGTCCGAGACAGGGGGCGAATTCACCCCTCCACTTT. Translation gives CASSPRQGANSPLHF.

The rearrangement joins TRBV5-4 to TRBJ2-2, with 10 bases fitting TRBD2. The V and J ends lost 4 bases and 2 bases, in that order; junction bases with no gene match: 5. CDR1 is SGHNT and CDR2 is YYREEE in the germline V gene (reference sequence). CDR3 length equals 16 residues. The CDR3 reads CASSPRTSGNTGELFF. Here the CDR3 DNA reads TGTGCCAGCAGCCCTCGGACTAGCGGAAACACCGGGGAGCTGTTTTTT.

This clone was seen more than once but under ten times. J is TRBJ1-4 and V is TRBV7-2, with TRBD1 matching 7 bases. CDR1 and CDR2 (germline): SGHTA, FQGNSA. The CDR3 spans 14 residues. The V segment lost 3 bases and the J segment 8 bases; nucleotides outside the gene matches: 6. CDR3 in amino acids: CASSFRQGGEKLFF. In nucleotides, the CDR3 is TGTGCCAGCAGCTTTCGACAGGGAGGCGAAAAACTGTTTTTT.

The chain employs TRBV19 and TRBJ2-5, with D unclear. Trimming cost V 1 base and J 1 base, with 4 bases left between them. Germline V gene sequence: CDR1 LNHDA, CDR2 SQIVND (reference sequence). CDR3 length equals 13 residues. Written as DNA, the CDR3 is TGTGCCAGTAGTATAGGCAGCCAAGAGACCCAGTACTTC. Protein sequence: CASSIGSQETQYF.

A note on this clone: The junction departs from germline at one end; a sequencing error may be responsible. This chain links TRBV2 with TRBJ2-3; 10 bases agree with TRBD2. This CDR3 has 15 residues. CDR1 is SNHLY and CDR2 is FYNNEI in the germline V gene. Here the CDR3 DNA reads TGTGCCAGCACTGAAGGGACTAGCGGCACAGATACGCAGTATTTT. Protein product: CASTEGTSGTDTQYF.